Ten or more counts support the clone carrying this T cell receptor beta chain. Its antigen is not identified. The sample comes from a study of CD8+CD57+ T cells in acquired aplastic anemia. For the study at large: An average of roughly 3 ug of DNA was obtained from sorted CD4+ and CD8+ cells.

TCR beta VDJ and CDR3 profiles were obtained from a genomic DNA template. MiXCR, run by TCRdb on the reads, gives a single entry per CDR3 protein. The data hold about 150,000 distinct CDR3 sequences, with roughly half observed a single time. Overall study findings and caveats: With respect to CD8+ Simpson's diversity, patients and controls did not differ significantly.

Before being chosen for sequencing, patients had shown CD8+CD57+ cell expansion by flow cytometry. Every patient was diagnosed with severe acquired aplastic anemia. Patients had received no therapy at the time of blood sampling. The germline gives CDR1 SGHRS, CDR2 YFSETQ. The CDR3 contains 14 residues. The trim removed 3 bases at V and 6 bases at J, leaving 6 bases unmatched. This TCR derives from a human donor with aplastic anemia. This rearrangement joins TRBV5-1 to TRBJ1-5, with TRBD1 identical over 7 bases. What was sequenced was sorted CD4+, CD8+, or CD8+CD57+ T cells (not recorded which) from PBMCs. CDR3 residues: CASSSTGFGQPQHF. CDR3 coding DNA: TGCGCCAGCAGCTCGACAGGGTTCGGTCAGCCCCAGCATTTT.